A selection of T cell receptor beta chains follows, all from one sample in a study of vaccination effects on CD4 cells after COVID-19. No cognate antigen is known for these TCRs. Clones were read by immunoSEQ multiplex PCR, and TCRdb kept only the in-frame ones, dropping some. This sample has around 60,000 clones, with 65% to 85% found just once. Sequenced material: CD4+ T cells from PBMCs cultured with HCoV-NL63 spike peptides, taken before COVID-19 vaccination. These receptors were taken from a human donor who received a COVID-19 vaccine. The CDR3 runs from the conserved cysteine through the conserved F or W. A D gene is named only where the DNA matches it firmly. Size is omitted from some rows. Given values are once, few, many or a class for expanded clones.

V,D,J,size,length,DNA,CDR3
TRBV4-3,-,TRBJ2-3,-,17,TGCGCCAGCAGCCATAGCGCGGGACCGTTCTCAGCAGATACGCAGTATTTT,CASSHSAGPFSADTQYF
TRBV30,-,TRBJ2-3,-,11,TGTGCCTGGAGTTCATTGGATACGCAGTATTTT,CAWSSLDTQYF
TRBV6-6,-,TRBJ1-1,-,11,TGTGCCAGCAGATCACAGGGTTCAGCTTTCTTT,CASRSQGSAFF
TRBV5-4,-,TRBJ1-4,-,14,TGTGCCAGCAGCTTAGGGACAACGATTGAAAAACTGTTTTTT,CASSLGTTIEKLFF
TRBV6-6,TRBD1,TRBJ1-1,-,15,TGTGCCAGCAGTTACTCGACAGGGGGCTACACTGAAGCTTTCTTT,CASSYSTGGYTEAFF
TRBV7-2,-,TRBJ1-1,-,13,TGTGCCAGCAGCACCGACAGGAACACTGAAGCTTTCTTT,CASSTDRNTEAFF
TRBV2,-,TRBJ1-2,-,11,TGTGCCAGCAGTGTCTACTATGGCTACACCTTC,CASSVYYGYTF
TRBV28,TRBD2,TRBJ2-5,-,16,TGTGCCAGCAGTTCTATTTTAGCGGGGTGGGGAGAGACCCAGTACTTC,CASSSILAGWGETQYF
TRBV29-1,-,TRBJ2-3,-,15,TGCAGCGTTGAGCTTAAGGCTAGGGGCACAGATACGCAGTATTTT,CSVELKARGTDTQYF
TRBV18,-,TRBJ2-1,-,18,TGTGCCAGCTCACCGTTCGGGACAAAGTACTCCTCCTACAATGAGCAGTTCTTC,CASSPFGTKYSSYNEQFF
TRBV30,-,TRBJ2-3,-,15,TGTGCCTGGGAGCATCCGCCGGCGGGTGTAGATACGCAGTATTTT,CAWEHPPAGVDTQYF
TRBV2,TRBD1,TRBJ1-4,-,13,TGTGCCAGCGCCGGGACAGGGCACGAAAAACTGTTTTTT,CASAGTGHEKLFF
TRBV28,-,TRBJ1-2,-,15,TGTGCCAGCAGTTCGCCCCAGGGAATTGACTATGGCTACACCTTC,CASSSPQGIDYGYTF
TRBV4-3,TRBD2,TRBJ2-6,-,17,TGCGCCAGCAGTCCCAGTGGGGGGGGAGCTGGGGCCAACGTCCTGACTTTC,CASSPSGGGAGANVLTF
TRBV2,TRBD2,TRBJ2-2,once,15,TGTGCCAGCAATGAGCGGGGGGTCCACACCGGGGAGCTGTTTTTT,CASNERGVHTGELFF
TRBV6-6,-,TRBJ1-6,-,14,TGTGCCAGCAGTTACGATCAGGGTAATTCACCCCTCCACTTT,CASSYDQGNSPLHF
TRBV6-6,-,TRBJ1-6,-,12,TGTGCCAGCAACCCGTCCGATTCACCCCTCCACTTT,CASNPSDSPLHF
TRBV13,-,TRBJ2-3,once,16,TGTGCCAGCAGCGCGGCCACGGACAGAGCCACAGATACGCAGTATTTT,CASSAATDRATDTQYF
TRBV5-4,TRBD1,TRBJ1-4,few,13,TGTGCCAGCAGCCCGGACAGGGACGAAAAACTGTTTTTT,CASSPDRDEKLFF
TRBV11-2,-,TRBJ2-3,-,12,TGTGCCAGCAGCTTAGGGTACGATACGCAGTATTTT,CASSLGYDTQYF
TRBV11-2,-,TRBJ2-3,-,13,TGTGCCAGCAGCCAAAGAACAGCAGGTCCGCAGTATTTT,CASSQRTAGPQYF
TRBV4-3,TRBD1,TRBJ2-2,-,15,TGCGCCAGCAGCCCGGACAGGGGGCGAACCGGGGAGCTGTTTTTT,CASSPDRGRTGELFF
TRBV6-5,TRBD1,TRBJ1-2,few,13,TGTGCCAGCAGCGCTGGACAGGGGGTCGGCTACACCTTC,CASSAGQGVGYTF
TRBV2,TRBD1,TRBJ1-5,many,13,TGTGCCAGCACAGGGGGGGCGAATCAGCCCCAGCATTTT,CASTGGANQPQHF
TRBV30,-,TRBJ2-3,-,15,TGTGCCTCGGGGAAGGACTCCACATTCACAGATACGCAGTATTTT,CASGKDSTFTDTQYF
TRBV9,-,TRBJ1-1,-,14,TGTGCCAGCAGCGTAGACGGGGGTTTGACAGAAGCTTTCTTT,CASSVDGGLTEAFF
TRBV24-1,-,TRBJ1-5,-,13,TGTGCCACCAGTGATAACACCTATCAGCCCCAGCATTTT,CATSDNTYQPQHF
TRBV19,-,TRBJ1-5,-,15,TGTGCCAGTAGTAACCCATCGCGGAGGCTTCAGCCCCAGCATTTT,CASSNPSRRLQPQHF
TRBV4-2,-,TRBJ1-4,few,15,TGTGCCAGCAGCCAAGTACAGGGTCGGCGTGAAAAACTGTTTTTT,CASSQVQGRREKLFF
TRBV2,TRBD2,TRBJ2-3,-,14,TGTGCCAGCAGTGAATCTCGGGGGGGAGATACGCAGTATTTT,CASSESRGGDTQYF
TRBV6-5,-,TRBJ2-1,-,15,TGTGCCAGCAGCCCCCATCTGGACAGCCACAATGAGCAGTTCTTC,CASSPHLDSHNEQFF
TRBV19,TRBD1,TRBJ1-5,-,16,TGTGCCAGTAGTTCTCGGACAGGGTTCAGTTATCAGCCCCAGCATTTT,CASSSRTGFSYQPQHF
TRBV10-2,-,TRBJ1-3,-,14,TGCGCCAGCACCTACGGGGGAACTGGAAACACCATATATTTT,CASTYGGTGNTIYF
TRBV18,TRBD2,TRBJ2-1,-,17,TGTGCCAGCTCGGACCGGGACGGGAGGGGCTCCTACAATGAGCAGTTCTTC,CASSDRDGRGSYNEQFF
TRBV7-8,-,TRBJ1-2,-,13,TGTGCCAGCAGCTTAGCGCTGGTCAGAGGCTACACCTTC,CASSLALVRGYTF
TRBV24-1,-,TRBJ2-3,-,14,TGTGCCACCAGCGGGGGTACGAGCACAGATACGCAGTATTTT,CATSGGTSTDTQYF
TRBV12-5,-,TRBJ1-4,-,15,TGTGCTAGTGGTCGCCGTGGGGCAGCTAATGAAAAACTGTTTTTT,CASGRRGAANEKLFF
TRBV6-5,-,TRBJ2-3,-,14,TGTGCCACGTACAAGGGACAATCCACAGATACGCAGTATTTT,CATYKGQSTDTQYF
TRBV7-3,-,TRBJ1-2,-,13,TGTGCCAGCAGCGAGGGGGGGCCCTATGGCTACACCTTC,CASSEGGPYGYTF
TRBV5-4,-,TRBJ2-1,-,13,TGTGCCAGCAGCGTTTGGGACCTAAATGAGCAGTTCTTC,CASSVWDLNEQFF
TRBV18,TRBD2,TRBJ2-1,-,15,TGTGCCAGCTCACCGAGCGCGGGGGGGCTTGGTGAGCAGTTCTTC,CASSPSAGGLGEQFF
TRBV30,-,TRBJ1-6,-,13,TGTGCCTGCAACCGGGACGAAAATTCACCCCTCCACTTT,CACNRDENSPLHF
TRBV19,-,TRBJ2-2,-,14,TGTGCCAGTAGTATGCATCGGGGGACCGGGGAGCTGTTTTTT,CASSMHRGTGELFF
TRBV12-5,-,TRBJ1-3,-,15,TGTGCTAGTGGTTTAGGCGGCTACTCGGGAAACACCATATATTTT,CASGLGGYSGNTIYF
TRBV29-1,TRBD1,TRBJ1-1,-,12,TGCAGCGTTGAAGGACAGGGCTCTGAAGCTTTCTTT,CSVEGQGSEAFF
TRBV6-5,-,TRBJ1-1,few,14,TGTGCCAGCAGAAAACAGGGAATTCGCACTGAAGCTTTCTTT,CASRKQGIRTEAFF
TRBV24-1,TRBD1,TRBJ2-3,-,17,TGTGCCACCAGTGAGCAAGACAGGGGGACTCACACAGATACGCAGTATTTT,CATSEQDRGTHTDTQYF
TRBV2,-,TRBJ1-2,-,14,TGTGCCAGCAGTGTGCTGAAGGAGGACTATGGCTACACCTTC,CASSVLKEDYGYTF
TRBV25-1,-,TRBJ2-5,-,13,TGTGCCAGCCGTATAGGGGGTCAAGAGACCCAGTACTTC,CASRIGGQETQYF
TRBV18,TRBD1,TRBJ1-2,-,16,TGTGCCAGCTCACCGGTACCGGGACAGTATGACTATGGCTACACCTTC,CASSPVPGQYDYGYTF
TRBV6-1,-,TRBJ1-1,-,11,TGTGCCAGCTCCCGAGGCACTGAAGCTTTCTTT,CASSRGTEAFF
TRBV14,-,TRBJ2-2,few,17,TGTGCCAGCAGCCAGTTAACAGGGCCCATGGGAACCGGGGAGCTGTTTTTT,CASSQLTGPMGTGELFF